The TCR beta chain under discussion was sequenced for a study of cytomegalovirus exposure and HLA in healthy donors. This CDR3 has 15 residues. V was clipped by 3 bases and J by 4 bases; unmatched bases: 4. From germline, CDR1 is SGHRS and CDR2 YFSETQ. In the PCR, 60 Vbeta and 13 Jbeta primers were used. Libraries were prepared by immunoSEQ multiplex PCR; TCRdb keeps only in-frame clonotypes and omits some of them. The sample records 100,000 to 150,000 clones, around 74% being singletons. Study-level points and caveats: A link between a missense DCLRE1C variant and TCR beta V- and J-gene trimming emerged from a later analysis. Several of the most significant clusters appeared, in a later analysis, to be linked to common viral pathogens.

Turning to this clone: Its antigen is not known.

This sequence joins TRBV5-1 and TRBJ2-5; 12 positions agree with TRBD2. The specimen was PBMCs. This clonotype was sampled from a woman in her 50s in good health and CMV-seropositive. The CDR3 region is CASSSASGGGETQYF. CDR3 DNA: TGCGCCAGCAGCTCCGCTAGCGGGGGGGGAGAGACCCAGTACTTC.